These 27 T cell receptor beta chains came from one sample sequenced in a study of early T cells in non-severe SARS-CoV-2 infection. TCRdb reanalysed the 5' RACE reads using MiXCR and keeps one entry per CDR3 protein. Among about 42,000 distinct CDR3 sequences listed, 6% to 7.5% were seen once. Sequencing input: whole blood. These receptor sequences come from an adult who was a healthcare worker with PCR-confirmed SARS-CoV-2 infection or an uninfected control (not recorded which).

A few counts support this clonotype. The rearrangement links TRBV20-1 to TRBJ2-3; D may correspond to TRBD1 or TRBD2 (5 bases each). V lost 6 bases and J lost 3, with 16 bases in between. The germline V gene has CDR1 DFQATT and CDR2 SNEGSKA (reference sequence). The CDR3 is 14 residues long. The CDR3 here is CSATGGPGTDTQYF. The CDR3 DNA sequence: TGCAGTGCAACTGGGGGACCGGGAACAGATACGCAGTATTTT.

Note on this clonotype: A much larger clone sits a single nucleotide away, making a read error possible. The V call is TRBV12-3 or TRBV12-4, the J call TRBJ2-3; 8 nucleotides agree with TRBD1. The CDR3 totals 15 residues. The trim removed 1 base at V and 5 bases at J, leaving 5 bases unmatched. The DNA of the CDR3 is TGTGCCAGCAGTTTAGACAGGGGGAGTGTAGATACGCAGTATTTT. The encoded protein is CASSLDRGSVDTQYF.

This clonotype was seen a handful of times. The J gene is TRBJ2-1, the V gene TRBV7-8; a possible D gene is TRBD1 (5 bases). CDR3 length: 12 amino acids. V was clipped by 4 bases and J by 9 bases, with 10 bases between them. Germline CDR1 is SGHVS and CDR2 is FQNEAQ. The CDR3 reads CASSSPRGEQFF. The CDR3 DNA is TGTGCCAGCAGCTCGCCAAGGGGTGAGCAGTTCTTC.

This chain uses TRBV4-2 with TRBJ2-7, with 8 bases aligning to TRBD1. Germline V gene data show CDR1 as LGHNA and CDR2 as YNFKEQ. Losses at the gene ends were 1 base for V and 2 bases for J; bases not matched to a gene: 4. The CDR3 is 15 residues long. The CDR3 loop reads CASSQAGTGAYEQYF. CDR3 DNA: TGTGCCAGCAGCCAAGCCGGGACAGGAGCCTACGAGCAGTACTTC.

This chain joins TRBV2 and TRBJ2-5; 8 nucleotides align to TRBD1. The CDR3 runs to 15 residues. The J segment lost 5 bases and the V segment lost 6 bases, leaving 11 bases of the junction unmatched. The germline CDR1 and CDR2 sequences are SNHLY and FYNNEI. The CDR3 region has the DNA TGTGCCAGCAGAGGTGACAGGGGAACATTCGAGACCCAGTACTTC. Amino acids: CASRGDRGTFETQYF.

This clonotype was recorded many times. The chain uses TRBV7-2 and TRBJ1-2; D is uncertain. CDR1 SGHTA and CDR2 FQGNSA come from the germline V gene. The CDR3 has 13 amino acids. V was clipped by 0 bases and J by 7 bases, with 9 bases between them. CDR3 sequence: CASSLARALGYTF. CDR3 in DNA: TGTGCCAGCAGCTTAGCTAGGGCACTTGGCTACACCTTC.

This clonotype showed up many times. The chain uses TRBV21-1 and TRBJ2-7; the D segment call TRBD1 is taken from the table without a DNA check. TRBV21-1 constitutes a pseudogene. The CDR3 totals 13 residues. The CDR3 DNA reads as TGTGCCAGCAGCACGGGACAAACCTACGAGCAGTACTTC. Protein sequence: CASSTGQTYEQYF.

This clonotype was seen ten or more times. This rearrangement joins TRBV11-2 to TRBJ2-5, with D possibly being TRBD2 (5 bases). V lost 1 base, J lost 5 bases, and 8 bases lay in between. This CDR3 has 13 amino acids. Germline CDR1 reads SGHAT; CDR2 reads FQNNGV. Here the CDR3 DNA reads TGTGCCAGCAGCTTAGGGCAGCGGGAGACCCAGTACTTC. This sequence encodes CASSLGQRETQYF.

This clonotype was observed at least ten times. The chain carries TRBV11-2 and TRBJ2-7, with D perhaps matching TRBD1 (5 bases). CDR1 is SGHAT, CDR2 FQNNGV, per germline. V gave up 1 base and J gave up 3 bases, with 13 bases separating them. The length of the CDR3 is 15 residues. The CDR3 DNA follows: TGTGCCAGCAGCTTAGTGATAGGGGATAACTACGAGCAGTACTTC. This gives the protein CASSLVIGDNYEQYF.

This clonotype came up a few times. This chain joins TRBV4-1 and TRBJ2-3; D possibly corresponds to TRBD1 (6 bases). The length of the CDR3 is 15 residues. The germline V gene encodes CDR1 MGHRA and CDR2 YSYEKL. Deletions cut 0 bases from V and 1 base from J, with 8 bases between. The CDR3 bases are TGCGCCAGCAGCCAAGAGGGGGCGCGCACAGATACGCAGTATTTT. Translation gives CASSQEGARTDTQYF.

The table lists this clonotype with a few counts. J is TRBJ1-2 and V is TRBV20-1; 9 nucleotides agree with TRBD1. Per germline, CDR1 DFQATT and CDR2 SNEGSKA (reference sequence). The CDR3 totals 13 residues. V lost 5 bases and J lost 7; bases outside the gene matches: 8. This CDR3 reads CSASPGQGSGYTF. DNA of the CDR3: TGCAGTGCTTCCCCGGGACAGGGTAGTGGCTACACCTTC.

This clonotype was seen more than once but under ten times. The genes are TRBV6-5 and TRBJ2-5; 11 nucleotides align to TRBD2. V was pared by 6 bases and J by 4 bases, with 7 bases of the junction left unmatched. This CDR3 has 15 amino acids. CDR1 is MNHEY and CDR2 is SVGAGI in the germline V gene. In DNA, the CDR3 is TGTGCCAGCAGGGCTAGCGGGGGGTATGGAGAGACCCAGTACTTC. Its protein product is CASRASGGYGETQYF.

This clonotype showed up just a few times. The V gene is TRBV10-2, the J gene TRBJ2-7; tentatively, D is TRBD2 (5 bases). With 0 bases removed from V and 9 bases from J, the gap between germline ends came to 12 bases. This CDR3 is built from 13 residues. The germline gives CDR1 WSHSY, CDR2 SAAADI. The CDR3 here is CASSESRVTGQYF. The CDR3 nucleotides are TGCGCCAGCAGTGAGTCGCGGGTAACGGGGCAGTACTTC.

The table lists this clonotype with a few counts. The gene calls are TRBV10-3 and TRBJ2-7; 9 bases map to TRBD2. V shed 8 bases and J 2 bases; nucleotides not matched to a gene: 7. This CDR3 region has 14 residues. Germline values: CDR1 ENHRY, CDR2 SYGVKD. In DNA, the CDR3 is TGTGCCATCGGGCCTAGCGGGGTAACCTACGAGCAGTACTTC. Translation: CAIGPSGVTYEQYF.

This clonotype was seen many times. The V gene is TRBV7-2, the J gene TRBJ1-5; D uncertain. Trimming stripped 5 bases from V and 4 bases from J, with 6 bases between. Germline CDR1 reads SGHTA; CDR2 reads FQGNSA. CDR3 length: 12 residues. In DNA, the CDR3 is TGTGCCAGCAGCGTCCCGAATCAGCCCCAGCATTTT. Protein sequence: CASSVPNQPQHF. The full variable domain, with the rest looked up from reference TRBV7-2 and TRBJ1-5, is GAGVSQSPSNKVTEKGKDVELRCDPISGHTALYWYRQSLGQGLEFLIYFQGNSAPDKSGLPSDRFSAERTGGSVSTLTIQRTQQEDSAVYLCASSVPNQPQHFGDGTRLSIL.

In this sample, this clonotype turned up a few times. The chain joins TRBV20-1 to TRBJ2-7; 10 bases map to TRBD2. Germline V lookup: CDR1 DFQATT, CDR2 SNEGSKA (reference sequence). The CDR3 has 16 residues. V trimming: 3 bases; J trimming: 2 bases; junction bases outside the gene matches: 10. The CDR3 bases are TGCAGTGCTAGTCCCCTGCTAGCGGGGGCCCCCTACGAGCAGTACTTC. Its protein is CSASPLLAGAPYEQYF.

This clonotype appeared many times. Here the CDR3 reads CASSLAPGNNEQFF. CDR3 nucleotides: TGCGCCAGCAGCTTGGCACCAGGCAACAATGAGCAGTTCTTC. The chain carries TRBV5-1 and TRBJ2-1; D not resolved. This CDR3 is 14 amino acids long. Trimming cost V 0 bases and J 5 bases, with 9 bases left between them. Germline V gene data show CDR1 as SGHRS and CDR2 as YFSETQ.

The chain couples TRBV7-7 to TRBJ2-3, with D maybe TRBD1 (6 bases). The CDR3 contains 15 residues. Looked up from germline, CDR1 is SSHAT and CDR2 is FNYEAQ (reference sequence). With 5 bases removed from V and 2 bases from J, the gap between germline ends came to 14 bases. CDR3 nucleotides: TGTGCCAGCAGCGAGGCAGGGGCCAACACAGATACGCAGTATTTT. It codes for CASSEAGANTDTQYF. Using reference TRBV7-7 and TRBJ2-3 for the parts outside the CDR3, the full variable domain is GAGVSQSPRYKVTKRGQDVTLRCDPISSHATLYWYQQALGQGPEFLTYFNYEAQPDKSGLPSDRFSAERPEGSISTLTIQRTEQRDSAMYRCASSEAGANTDTQYFGPGTRLTVL.

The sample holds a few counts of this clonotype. The CDR3, as DNA: TGTGCCAGCAGTTCCTCTTTTTCGGGGGCAACCGGCTACACCTTC. It encodes CASSSSFSGATGYTF. This sequence joins TRBV6-5 and TRBJ1-2, with a possible D match to TRBD1 (6 bases). This CDR3 is built from 15 residues. Germline-derived CDR1 and CDR2 are MNHEY and SVGAGI. Deletions cut 4 bases from V and 8 bases from J, with 20 bases between.

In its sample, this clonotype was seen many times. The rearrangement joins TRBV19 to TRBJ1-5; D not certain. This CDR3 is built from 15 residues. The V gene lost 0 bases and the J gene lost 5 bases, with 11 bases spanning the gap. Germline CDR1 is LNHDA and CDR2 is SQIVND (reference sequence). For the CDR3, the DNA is TGTGCCAGTAGTATAGAACAGCTTTCCTATCAGCCCCAGCATTTT. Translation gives CASSIEQLSYQPQHF.

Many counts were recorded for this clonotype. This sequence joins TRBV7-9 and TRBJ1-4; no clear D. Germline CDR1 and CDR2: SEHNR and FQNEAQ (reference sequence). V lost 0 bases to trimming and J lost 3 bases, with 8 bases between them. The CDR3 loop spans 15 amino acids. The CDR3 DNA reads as TGTGCCAGCAGCTTAGCGGCAGCGTCTAATGAAAAACTGTTTTTT. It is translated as CASSLAAASNEKLFF.

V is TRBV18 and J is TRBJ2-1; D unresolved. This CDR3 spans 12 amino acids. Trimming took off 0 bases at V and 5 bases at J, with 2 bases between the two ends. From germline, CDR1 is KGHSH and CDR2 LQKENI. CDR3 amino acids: CASSPPHNEQFF. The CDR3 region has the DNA TGTGCCAGCTCACCACCCCACAATGAGCAGTTCTTC.

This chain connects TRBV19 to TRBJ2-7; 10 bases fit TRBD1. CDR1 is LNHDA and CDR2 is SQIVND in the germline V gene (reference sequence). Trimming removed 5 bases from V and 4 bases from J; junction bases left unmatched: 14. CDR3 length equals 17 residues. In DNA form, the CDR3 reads TGTGCCAGTAGTCCCCATGTCAGGGACAGGGGAAAATACGAGCAGTACTTC. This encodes CASSPHVRDRGKYEQYF.

The CDR3: CAISAAGTEATKQFF. CDR3 DNA sequence: TGTGCCATCAGTGCGGCCGGGACAGAGGCTACAAAGCAGTTCTTC. The chain combines TRBV10-3 with TRBJ2-1, with 7 bases matching TRBD1. This CDR3 region has 15 residues. Germline CDR1 ENHRY, CDR2 SYGVKD. Losses at the gene ends were 4 bases for V and 11 bases for J; bases not matched to a gene: 14.

The CDR3 loop is CASSAQGEGYGYTF. In DNA, the CDR3 is TGTGCCAGCAGTGCACAGGGGGAAGGCTATGGCTACACCTTC. This rearrangement joins TRBV25-1 to TRBJ1-2, with TRBD1 matching over 8 bases. With V trimmed by 4 bases and J by 4 bases, 5 bases remained unmatched. Germline V lookup: CDR1 MGHDK, CDR2 SYGVNS. The CDR3 runs to 14 residues.

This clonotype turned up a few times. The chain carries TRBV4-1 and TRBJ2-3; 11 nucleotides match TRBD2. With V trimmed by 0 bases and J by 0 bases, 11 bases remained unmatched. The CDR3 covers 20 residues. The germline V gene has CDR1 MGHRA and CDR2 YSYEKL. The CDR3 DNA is TGCGCCAGCAGCCAAGAGGCTAGCGGGGGGCCGTTAACTAGCACAGATACGCAGTATTTT. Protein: CASSQEASGGPLTSTDTQYF.

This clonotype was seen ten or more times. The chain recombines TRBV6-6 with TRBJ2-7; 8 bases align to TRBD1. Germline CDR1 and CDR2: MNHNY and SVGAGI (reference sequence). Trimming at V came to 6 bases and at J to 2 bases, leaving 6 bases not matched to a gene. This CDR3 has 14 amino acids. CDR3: CASRPWGQAYEQYF. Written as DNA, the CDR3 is TGTGCCAGCAGGCCCTGGGGACAGGCCTACGAGCAGTACTTC.